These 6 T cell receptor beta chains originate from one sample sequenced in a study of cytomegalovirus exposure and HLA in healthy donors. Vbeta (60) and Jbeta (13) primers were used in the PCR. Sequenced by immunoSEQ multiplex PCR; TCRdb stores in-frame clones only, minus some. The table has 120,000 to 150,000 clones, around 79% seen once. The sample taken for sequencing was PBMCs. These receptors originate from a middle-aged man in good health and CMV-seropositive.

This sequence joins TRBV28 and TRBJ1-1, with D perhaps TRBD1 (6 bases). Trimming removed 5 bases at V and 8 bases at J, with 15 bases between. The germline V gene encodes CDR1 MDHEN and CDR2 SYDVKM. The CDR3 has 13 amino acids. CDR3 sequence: CASSQQGGGEAFF. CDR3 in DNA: TGTGCCAGCAGTCAACAGGGTGGAGGCGAAGCTTTCTTT. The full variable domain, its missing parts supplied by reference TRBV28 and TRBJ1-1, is DVKVTQSSRYLVKRTGEKVFLECVQDMDHENMFWYRQDPGLGLRLIYFSYDVKMKEKGDIPEGYSVSREKKERFSLILESASTNQTSMYLCASSQQGGGEAFFGQGTRLTVV.

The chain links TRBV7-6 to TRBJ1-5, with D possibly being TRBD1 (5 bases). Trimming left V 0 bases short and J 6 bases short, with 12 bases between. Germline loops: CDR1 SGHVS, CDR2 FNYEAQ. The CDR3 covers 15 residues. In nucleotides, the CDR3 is TGTGCCAGCAGCTTAGCGGGCTGGGGCGGTCAGCCCCAGCATTTT. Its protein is CASSLAGWGGQPQHF.

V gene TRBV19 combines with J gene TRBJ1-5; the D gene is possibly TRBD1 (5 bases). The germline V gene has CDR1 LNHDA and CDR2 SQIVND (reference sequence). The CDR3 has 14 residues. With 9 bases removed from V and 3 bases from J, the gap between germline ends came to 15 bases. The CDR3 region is CASGRTSLNQPQHF. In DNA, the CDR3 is TGTGCCAGCGGGAGGACATCTCTCAATCAGCCCCAGCATTTT.

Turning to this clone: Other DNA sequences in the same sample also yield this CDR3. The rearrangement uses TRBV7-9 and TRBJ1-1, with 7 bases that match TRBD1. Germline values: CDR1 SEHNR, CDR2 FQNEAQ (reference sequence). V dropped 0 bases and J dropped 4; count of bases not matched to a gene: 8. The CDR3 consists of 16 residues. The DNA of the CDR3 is TGTGCCAGCAGCTTAGCCGGGACAGCCTACGGCACTGAAGCTTTCTTT. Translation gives CASSLAGTAYGTEAFF.

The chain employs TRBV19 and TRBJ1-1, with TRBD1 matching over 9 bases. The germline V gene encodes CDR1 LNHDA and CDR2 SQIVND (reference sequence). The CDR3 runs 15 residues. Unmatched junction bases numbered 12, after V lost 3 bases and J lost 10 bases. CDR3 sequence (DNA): TGTGCCAGTAGTATCGGTAGGGGACAGGGAAGGAGAGCTTTCTTT. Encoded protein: CASSIGRGQGRRAFF.

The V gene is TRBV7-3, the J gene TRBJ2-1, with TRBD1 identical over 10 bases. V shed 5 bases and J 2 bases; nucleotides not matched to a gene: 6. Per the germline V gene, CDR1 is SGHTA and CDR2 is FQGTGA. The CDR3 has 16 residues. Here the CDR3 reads CASSQNGQGAYNEQFF. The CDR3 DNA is TGTGCCAGCAGCCAAAATGGACAGGGGGCCTACAATGAGCAGTTCTTC.